A selection of T cell receptor beta chains follows, all from one sample in a study of Ad26.COV2.S vaccination and SARS-CoV-2 variants. The repertoire was sequenced with immunoSEQ multiplex PCR; TCRdb's copy has only in-frame clones and lacks some. The sample has about 350,000 clones; 85% to 90% are singletons. Sequences were derived from peripheral blood, sampled in a trial of Ad26.COV2.S vaccine versus placebo. These receptors were collected from a person between 18 and 65 years old who received the Ad26.COV2.S COVID-19 vaccine or a placebo. The CDR3 runs from the conserved cysteine through the conserved F or W. Each record gives: V gene, D gene, J gene, clone size, CDR3 protein, CDR3 DNA. D genes are given only for firm matches. Size is omitted from some rows. Given values are once, few, many or a class for expanded clones.

v_gene: TRBV2; d_gene: .; j_gene: TRBJ1-1; abundance: .; CDR3aa: CASSDQGFGNTEAFF; CDR3nt: TGTGCCAGCAGTGATCAGGGTTTCGGAAACACTGAAGCTTTCTTT
v_gene: TRBV27; d_gene: .; j_gene: TRBJ1-6; abundance: .; CDR3aa: CASSLSPDPIVAPLHF; CDR3nt: TGTGCCAGCAGTTTATCCCCAGACCCTATAGTCGCACCCCTCCACTTT
v_gene: TRBV15; d_gene: .; j_gene: TRBJ1-5; abundance: .; CDR3aa: CATSRGRRENQPQHF; CDR3nt: TGTGCCACCAGCAGAGGTAGGAGAGAAAATCAGCCCCAGCATTTT
v_gene: TRBV7-2; d_gene: TRBD1; j_gene: TRBJ1-1; abundance: .; CDR3aa: CASSPRWDRAGTEAFF; CDR3nt: TGTGCCAGCAGCCCCAGATGGGACAGGGCTGGAACTGAAGCTTTCTTT
v_gene: TRBV11-2; d_gene: .; j_gene: TRBJ2-1; abundance: .; CDR3aa: CASSLDHEQGRNEQFF; CDR3nt: TGTGCCAGCAGCTTAGATCACGAACAGGGGAGGAATGAGCAGTTCTTC
v_gene: TRBV20-1; d_gene: .; j_gene: TRBJ1-2; abundance: .; CDR3aa: CSASPGEYYGYTF; CDR3nt: TGCAGTGCTAGTCCAGGCGAATACTATGGCTACACCTTC
v_gene: TRBV11-2; d_gene: .; j_gene: TRBJ2-3; abundance: .; CDR3aa: CASSLYSTDTQYF; CDR3nt: TGTGCCAGCAGCTTATATTCCACAGATACGCAGTATTTT
v_gene: TRBV14; d_gene: .; j_gene: TRBJ2-3; abundance: .; CDR3aa: CASSQEVYTDTQYF; CDR3nt: TGTGCCAGCAGCCAAGAAGTCTACACAGATACGCAGTATTTT
v_gene: TRBV29-1; d_gene: .; j_gene: TRBJ2-3; abundance: .; CDR3aa: CSVDRGGNTDTQYF; CDR3nt: TGCAGCGTTGACAGGGGTGGAAACACAGATACGCAGTATTTT
v_gene: TRBV10-1; d_gene: .; j_gene: TRBJ1-1; abundance: few; CDR3aa: CASSVSGNTEAFF; CDR3nt: TGCGCCAGCAGTGTTTCAGGGAACACTGAAGCTTTCTTT
v_gene: TRBV15; d_gene: .; j_gene: TRBJ2-7; abundance: .; CDR3aa: CATSRGQADEQYF; CDR3nt: TGTGCCACCAGCAGAGGACAGGCTGACGAGCAGTACTTC
v_gene: TRBV27; d_gene: .; j_gene: TRBJ1-4; abundance: .; CDR3aa: CASSPQITNEKLFF; CDR3nt: TGTGCCAGCAGTCCACAAATAACTAATGAAAAACTGTTTTTT
v_gene: TRBV2; d_gene: .; j_gene: TRBJ1-5; abundance: .; CDR3aa: CASSFSGKQPQHF; CDR3nt: TGTGCCAGCAGCTTTTCCGGGAAACAGCCCCAGCATTTT
v_gene: TRBV5-5; d_gene: .; j_gene: TRBJ2-3; abundance: once; CDR3aa: CASSLDSSYDTQYF; CDR3nt: TGTGCCAGCAGCCTGGACAGTTCATATGATACGCAGTATTTT
v_gene: TRBV7-2; d_gene: .; j_gene: TRBJ1-1; abundance: .; CDR3aa: CASSLDRENTEAFF; CDR3nt: TGTGCCAGCAGCTTAGACAGGGAGAACACTGAAGCTTTCTTT
v_gene: TRBV29-1; d_gene: TRBD2; j_gene: TRBJ2-1; abundance: .; CDR3aa: CSVDRGLAGGGEQFF; CDR3nt: TGCAGCGTTGACCGGGGACTAGCGGGGGGTGGTGAGCAGTTCTTC
v_gene: TRBV3-1/TRBV3-2; d_gene: TRBD1; j_gene: TRBJ1-1; abundance: once; CDR3aa: CASSQLLGTAEAFF; CDR3nt: TGTGCCAGCAGCCAATTACTTGGGACAGCTGAAGCTTTCTTT
v_gene: TRBV7-6; d_gene: .; j_gene: TRBJ2-3; abundance: .; CDR3aa: CASSLAAEWSTDTQYF; CDR3nt: TGTGCCAGCAGCTTAGCGGCGGAGTGGAGCACAGATACGCAGTATTTT
v_gene: TRBV19; d_gene: .; j_gene: TRBJ1-5; abundance: .; CDR3aa: CASSEQGPQPQHF; CDR3nt: TGTGCCAGTAGTGAACAGGGACCTCAGCCCCAGCATTTT
v_gene: TRBV11-3; d_gene: .; j_gene: TRBJ1-1; abundance: .; CDR3aa: CASSLEGPSEGTEAFF; CDR3nt: TGTGCCAGCAGCTTAGAAGGTCCGTCAGAAGGGACTGAAGCTTTCTTT
v_gene: TRBV7-6; d_gene: .; j_gene: TRBJ1-1; abundance: once; CDR3aa: CASSLGSHTEAFF; CDR3nt: TGTGCCAGCAGCTTAGGAAGCCACACTGAAGCTTTCTTT
v_gene: TRBV24-1; d_gene: TRBD2; j_gene: TRBJ2-1; abundance: once; CDR3aa: CATSFGTSGSNEQFF; CDR3nt: TGTGCCACCAGTTTCGGGACTAGCGGGAGCAATGAGCAGTTCTTC